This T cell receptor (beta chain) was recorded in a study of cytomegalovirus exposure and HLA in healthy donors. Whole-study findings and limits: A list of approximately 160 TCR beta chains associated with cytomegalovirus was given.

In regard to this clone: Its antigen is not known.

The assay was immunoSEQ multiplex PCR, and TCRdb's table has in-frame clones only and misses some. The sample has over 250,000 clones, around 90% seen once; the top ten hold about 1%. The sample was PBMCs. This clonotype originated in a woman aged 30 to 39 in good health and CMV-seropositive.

The DNA for the CDR3 is TGTGCCAGCAGTGACACAGGATCCTACGAGCAGTACTTC. Translating gives CASSDTGSYEQYF. The V call is TRBV2, the J call TRBJ2-7, with a tentative D call TRBD1 (5 bases). V dropped 3 bases and J dropped 1 base, with 7 bases sitting between them. The CDR3 spans 13 residues. CDR1 and CDR2 from the germline V gene are SNHLY and FYNNEI.